This T cell receptor (beta chain) was recovered during a study of blood T cell repertoires in COVID-19. Study overall: The United States, Italy and Spain provided the acute and convalescent COVID-19 samples. T cells, B-cell-depleted T cells, or PBMCs provided the cDNA or gDNA that served as material.

Authors' processing steps: Reference gene primer amplification gave nucleated cell count estimates. Sequencing was performed with immunoSEQ multiplex PCR; in TCRdb, only in-frame clones are kept and a portion is missing. The DNA gave D and trimming, while V, J and clone size come from that table. The sample consists of approximately 260,000 clones, over 75% of them appearing once. Sequenced: peripheral blood. This TCR came from a woman in her 70s with acute or convalescent COVID-19.

The CDR3 DNA is TGTGCCTGGAGTCGACAGGGGGCTTCACCCCTCCACTTT. Its translation is CAWSRQGASPLHF. The V gene is TRBV30, the J gene TRBJ1-6; 10 bases are shared with TRBD1. The CDR3 is 13 amino acids. Germline CDR1 and CDR2: GTSNPN and SVGIG (reference sequence). With 2 bases clipped from V and 9 bases from J, the junction kept 1 base outside the gene matches.